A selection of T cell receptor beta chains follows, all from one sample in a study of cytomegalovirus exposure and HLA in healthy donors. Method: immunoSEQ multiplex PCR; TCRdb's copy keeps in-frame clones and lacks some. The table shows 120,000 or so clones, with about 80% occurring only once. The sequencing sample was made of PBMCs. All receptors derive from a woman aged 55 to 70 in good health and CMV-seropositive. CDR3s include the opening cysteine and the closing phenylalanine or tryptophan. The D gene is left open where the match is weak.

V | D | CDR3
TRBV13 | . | CASPASQAAPWANNEQFF
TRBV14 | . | CASSHGPLGSGIQPQHF
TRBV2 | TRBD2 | CASNGGLAGTFPSTDTQYF
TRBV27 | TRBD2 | CASSPITIAGVGNIQYF
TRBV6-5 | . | CASSYDRQYEQYF
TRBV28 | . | CASSFLSEQYF
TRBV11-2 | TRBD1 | CASSMGQGAYDYGYTF
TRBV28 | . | CASTAWPGTYEQYF
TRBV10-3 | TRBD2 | CAISRGLAGAGDTQYF
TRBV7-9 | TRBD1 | CASTGQDRDNEQFF
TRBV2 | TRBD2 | CASRILRTSGSIYEQYF
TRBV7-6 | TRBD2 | CASSRTSGRFKETQYF
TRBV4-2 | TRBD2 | CASSQESLAGGSQETQYF
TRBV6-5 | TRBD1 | CASRRGQNSNQPQHF
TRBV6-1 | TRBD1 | CASSELLGQGASGNTIYF
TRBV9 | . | CASSVEAGYLYGYTF
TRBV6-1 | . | CASSEVVRLATQYF
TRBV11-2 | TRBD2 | CASSLGGSGSYEQYF
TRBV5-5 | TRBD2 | CASSEGLAGGYTGELFF
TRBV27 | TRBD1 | CASSLYRGGMNTEAFF
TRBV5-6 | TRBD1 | CASSATGVETQYF
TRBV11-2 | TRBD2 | CASSLGGGLAYEQYF
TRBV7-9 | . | CASSFGTGETQYF
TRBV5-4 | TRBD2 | CASSMETSGSYEQYF
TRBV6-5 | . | CASRRDSHGLDTQYF
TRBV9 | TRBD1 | CASSPQGAGTGELFF
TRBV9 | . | CASSVEGLAGEQYF
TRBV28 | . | CASISGGQVYGYTF
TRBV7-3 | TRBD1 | CASSLGQGALNTEAFF
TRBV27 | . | CASSKTGWNEAFF
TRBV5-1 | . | CASSFRGPAGTDTQYF
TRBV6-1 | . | CAALGPTNEKLFF
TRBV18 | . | CASSRGTDSSYEQYF
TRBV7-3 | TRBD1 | CASSPSGTGRGNTEAFF
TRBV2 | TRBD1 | CASNGQGAAYGYTF
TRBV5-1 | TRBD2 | CASSGAGLAGSYEQYF
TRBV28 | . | CAGRTGNYGYTF
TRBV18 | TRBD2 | CASSLSGLAGGTDTQYF
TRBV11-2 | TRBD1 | CASSSGTGARYTF
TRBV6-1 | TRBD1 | CASSVTGTGISGNTIYF
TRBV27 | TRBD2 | CASSFYGGGTDTQYF
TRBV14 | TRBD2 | CASSLRSGTRGGELFF